This T cell receptor beta chain was sequenced during a study of T cells in Graves' hyperthyroidism and ophthalmopathy. For the study at large: Peripheral blood was obtained at initial diagnosis, preceding any treatment. Study results and caveats: Most clonotypes that expanded in the thyroid above 0.001 also showed up in blood.

CDR1 is SGHVS and CDR2 is FQNEAQ in the germline V gene. This CDR3 contains 15 residues. Unmatched junction bases numbered 12, after V lost 5 bases and J lost 5 bases. This clonotype was detected ten times or more. Antigen specificity is unknown. Amplified regions were TCR beta CDR3 sequences from RNA transcripts. A set of HTBI primers served as the primers for a first-round RT-PCR of the TCR CDR3. MiXCR was run by TCRdb on the multiplex PCR reads, yielding one entry per CDR3 protein. The sample lists 500,000 to 750,000 distinct CDR3 sequences, more than 13% occurring once. This sequence joins TRBV7-8 and TRBJ2-7; TRBD1 matches at 7 bases. The origin of this receptor is a woman between 18 and 29 years old with Graves' ophthalmopathy. Sequencing was performed on blood. The DNA for the CDR3 is TGTGCCAGCAGCCCGGGACAGAGTGGGGCGAACGAGCAGTACTTC. Its translation: CASSPGQSGANEQYF. Full variable domain (outside the CDR3, taken from reference TRBV7-8 and TRBJ2-7): GAGVSQSPRYKVAKRGQDVALRCDPISGHVSLFWYQQALGQGPEFLTYFQNEAQLDKSGLPSDRFFAERPEGSVSTLKIQRTQQEDSAVYLCASSPGQSGANEQYFGPGTRLTVT.